Shown below are 24 T cell receptor beta chains from a single sample sequenced in a study of T cell repertoires in cytomegalovirus infection. From the reads, TCRdb called clonotypes with MiXCR, one entry per CDR3 protein. This sample has roughly 990,000 distinct CDR3 sequences; about a third occur once, and the top ten carry over 11%. No antigen is known for these receptors. The starting material was cultured CD8+ T cells from PBMCs, obtained from culture after CMV antigen stimulation. The receptors were sampled from a human donor in good health (CMV status not recorded). Some clones in this sample may be carry-over from other donors' samples.

The rearrangement links TRBV7-9 to TRBJ1-1; D unclear. Germline CDR1 and CDR2: SEHNR and FQNEAQ (reference sequence). Between the trimmed V and J ends, which lost 11 bases and 0 bases, there was a span of 13 bases. This CDR3 spans 13 amino acids. In nucleotides, the CDR3 is TGTGCCGCGCTGGGCAGACTGAACACTGAAGCTTTCTTT. Translation gives CAALGRLNTEAFF. Variable domain in full (rest from reference TRBV7-9 and TRBJ1-1): DTGVSQNPRHKITKRGQNVTFRCDPISEHNRLYWYRQTLGQGPEFLTYFQNEAQLEKSRLLSDRFSAERPKGSFSTLEIQRTEQGDSAMYLCAALGRLNTEAFFGQGTRLTVV.

The V gene is TRBV27, the J gene TRBJ2-3; TRBD1 matches at 7 bases. Germline CDR1 is MNHEY and CDR2 is SMNVEV (reference sequence). Trimming at V came to 4 bases and at J to 7 bases, leaving 5 bases not matched to a gene. This CDR3 has 13 residues. The CDR3 sequence is CASSSYRGNTQYF. The CDR3 bases are TGTGCCAGCAGTTCTTACAGGGGAAATACGCAGTATTTT.

This clonotype turned up a few times. The V gene is TRBV7-9, the J gene TRBJ1-1, with D perhaps TRBD1 (6 bases). This CDR3 has 13 residues. V lost 5 bases to trimming and J lost 7 bases, with 14 bases between them. Germline CDR1 is SEHNR and CDR2 is FQNEAQ (reference sequence). CDR3 sequence (DNA): TGTGCCAGCAGCACCGGACAGACACTTGAAGCTTTCTTT. This gives the protein CASSTGQTLEAFF. Variable domain in full (rest from reference TRBV7-9 and TRBJ1-1): DTGVSQNPRHKITKRGQNVTFRCDPISEHNRLYWYRQTLGQGPEFLTYFQNEAQLEKSRLLSDRFSAERPKGSFSTLEIQRTEQGDSAMYLCASSTGQTLEAFFGQGTRLTVV.

J is TRBJ2-2 and V is TRBV27; D is perhaps TRBD1 or TRBD2 (5 bases each). This CDR3 is built from 15 residues. The germline V and J ends were trimmed by 1 base and 5 bases, with 11 bases remaining between them. CDR1 and CDR2 (germline): MNHEY, SMNVEV (reference sequence). The CDR3 region is CASSLFRGETGELFF. CDR3 nucleotide sequence: TGTGCCAGCAGTTTATTTCGGGGCGAGACCGGGGAGCTGTTTTTT.

V and J are TRBV20-1 and TRBJ1-2, with D maybe TRBD1 (6 bases). This CDR3 contains 13 residues. With 6 bases removed from V and 4 bases from J, the gap between germline ends came to 15 bases. From germline, CDR1 is DFQATT and CDR2 SNEGSKA (reference sequence). CDR3 bases: TGCAGTGCCACGACAGGTACCAGCTATGGCTACACCTTC. Translating gives CSATTGTSYGYTF.

This clonotype was found a few times. This chain links TRBV7-9 with TRBJ2-5; possible D gene TRBD1, 6 bases. The CDR3 consists of 12 residues. CDR1 is SEHNR and CDR2 is FQNEAQ in the germline V gene (reference sequence). Trimming took off 7 bases at V and 5 bases at J, with 11 bases between the two ends. CDR3 DNA sequence: TGTGCCAGCACCACAGGGACCGAGACCCAGTACTTC. It yields the protein CASTTGTETQYF. Full variable domain (missing parts from reference TRBV7-9 and TRBJ2-5): DTGVSQNPRHKITKRGQNVTFRCDPISEHNRLYWYRQTLGQGPEFLTYFQNEAQLEKSRLLSDRFSAERPKGSFSTLEIQRTEQGDSAMYLCASTTGTETQYFGPGTRLLVL.

The rearrangement joins TRBV6-2 or TRBV6-3 to TRBJ2-7, with 7 positions matching TRBD1. The CDR3 length is 14 residues. Germline V lookup: CDR1 MNHEY, CDR2 SVGEGT. V gave up 4 bases and J gave up 2 bases; unmatched junction bases: 5. The CDR3 coding sequence is TGTGCCAGCAGTTTCGAGACAGGGCCCTACGAGCAGTACGTC. This gives the protein CASSFETGPYEQYV.

In its sample, this clonotype was seen a few times. This rearrangement joins TRBV6-1 to TRBJ2-7; a weak D match, TRBD1 (5 bases). Germline assignment: CDR1 MNHNS and CDR2 SASEGT. The CDR3 has 17 residues. V was pared by 7 bases and J by 0 bases, with 22 bases between. The CDR3 loop reads CASIFSDSAPYSYEQYF. CDR3 nucleotides: TGTGCCAGCATTTTTTCAGACAGCGCCCCTTACTCCTACGAGCAGTACTTC.

This clonotype was found a few times. V gene TRBV15 combines with J gene TRBJ2-7; D unclear. Germline assignment: CDR1 LNHNV and CDR2 YYDKDF (reference sequence). V lost 0 bases, J lost 4 bases, and 10 bases lay in between. This CDR3 contains 14 residues. The CDR3 protein is CATSRDRALYEQYV. Written as DNA, the CDR3 is TGTGCCACCAGCAGAGATAGGGCTTTGTACGAGCAGTACGTC.

In this sample, this clonotype turned up a few times. V gene TRBV24-1 combines with J gene TRBJ2-6; D is ambiguous. This CDR3 has 16 amino acids. Germline V gene sequence: CDR1 KGHDR, CDR2 SFDVKD. Trimming took 3 bases from V and 2 from J, leaving 10 bases between them. The CDR3 spells CATSDLDRTGANVLTF. CDR3 DNA sequence: TGTGCCACCAGTGATCTAGACCGGACTGGGGCCAACGTCCTGACTTTC.

The V gene is TRBV27, the J gene TRBJ2-1; D call uncertain. The V end lost 0 bases, the J end lost 4 bases, and 10 bases lay between the germline ends. Germline assignment: CDR1 MNHEY and CDR2 SMNVEV (reference sequence). The CDR3 has 15 residues. Written as DNA, the CDR3 is TGTGCCAGCAGTTTATCGGTCGGCAGTTACAATGAGCAGTTCTTC. Protein sequence: CASSLSVGSYNEQFF.

The sample holds many counts of this clonotype. The chain joins TRBV4-1 to TRBJ2-2; 7 bases are shared with TRBD1. Germline-derived CDR1 and CDR2 are MGHRA and YSYEKL. Unmatched junction bases numbered 5, after V lost 5 bases and J lost 2 bases. The CDR3 sequence is 15 residues long. The CDR3 sequence is CASSAGTANTGELFF. The DNA for the CDR3 is TGCGCCAGCAGCGCCGGGACAGCTAACACCGGGGAGCTGTTTTTT.

This clonotype showed up just a few times. The genes are TRBV19 and TRBJ2-7; 7 bases fit TRBD2. CDR3 length: 18 residues. From germline, CDR1 is LNHDA and CDR2 SQIVND (reference sequence). V lost 3 bases, J lost 2 bases, and 16 bases stayed unmatched. The CDR3 DNA sequence: TGTGCCAGTAGTATTCCGGGAGGAAATGGAGGGGAAGCCTACGAGCAGTACTTC. Translated, it gives CASSIPGGNGGEAYEQYF.

V is TRBV9 and J is TRBJ2-2; 8 bases align to TRBD1. The CDR3 extends over 16 amino acids. Germline lookup yields CDR1 SGDLS and CDR2 YYNGEE. With 2 bases clipped from V and 4 bases from J, the junction kept 7 bases outside the gene matches. The CDR3 region has the DNA TGTGCCAGCAGCGTGTGGACAGGGCTCGGCACCGGGGAGCTGTTTTTT. It is translated as CASSVWTGLGTGELFF.

In its sample, this clonotype was seen many times. The chain combines TRBV6-6 with TRBJ1-5; maybe TRBD1 (6 bases). V lost 2 bases and J lost 5, with 10 bases in between. Germline V gene sequence: CDR1 MNHNY, CDR2 SVGAGI (reference sequence). The CDR3 totals 14 residues. The CDR3: CASSYGGPYQPQHF. The CDR3 coding sequence is TGTGCCAGCAGTTACGGGGGGCCCTATCAGCCCCAGCATTTT.

This chain uses TRBV6-1 with TRBJ2-1, with D possibly matching TRBD2 (6 bases). Trimming pared 7 bases from V and 8 bases from J, leaving 18 bases between. This CDR3 comprises 14 residues. Germline CDR1 is MNHNS and CDR2 is SASEGT. CDR3: CASIYAGPAYEQFF. The CDR3 DNA is TGTGCCAGCATTTACGCGGGACCGGCGTATGAGCAGTTCTTC.

This chain uses TRBV20-1 with TRBJ2-1, with D perhaps matching TRBD1 or TRBD2 (6 bases each). The CDR3 is 16 residues long. Germline V gene sequence: CDR1 DFQATT, CDR2 SNEGSKA (reference sequence). V was trimmed by 3 bases and J by 8 bases, leaving 23 bases between them. Here the CDR3 DNA reads TGCAGTGCTAGTACGGGGGACATCCCTATTCGATATGAGCAGTTCTTC. Its translation: CSASTGDIPIRYEQFF.

V and J are TRBV6-2 or TRBV6-3 and TRBJ1-2; 12 bases match TRBD1. Germline CDR1 is MNHEY and CDR2 is SVGEGT. The CDR3 runs 17 residues. The ends lost 5 bases at V and 8 bases at J; junction bases unmatched: 15. CDR3 protein: CASSKPGQGAEFSGYTF. Here the CDR3 DNA reads TGTGCCAGCAGTAAACCGGGACAGGGGGCGGAATTCAGCGGCTACACCTTC.

In this sample, this clonotype turned up a few times. The J gene is TRBJ1-2, the V gene TRBV6-5, with a tentative D call TRBD1 (5 bases). The germline V and J ends were trimmed by 6 bases and 8 bases, with 10 bases remaining between them. The CDR3 spans 11 residues. Germline CDR1 MNHEY, CDR2 SVGAGI. In DNA, the CDR3 is TGTGCCAGCAGACGATACAGGGGCTACACCTTC. Encoded protein: CASRRYRGYTF.

In this sample, this clonotype turned up a few times. The rearrangement joins TRBV19 to TRBJ2-6, with D perhaps matching TRBD1 (5 bases). CDR3 size: 16 residues. V lost 6 bases, J lost 0 bases, and 12 bases lay in between. Germline V gives CDR1 LNHDA, CDR2 SQIVND (reference sequence). CDR3 DNA sequence: TGTGCCAGTAGCGCAACAGGTTCCTCTGGGGCCAACGTCCTGACTTTC. Protein sequence: CASSATGSSGANVLTF. Variable domain in full (rest from reference TRBV19 and TRBJ2-6): DGGITQSPKYLFRKEGQNVTLSCEQNLNHDAMYWYRQDPGQGLRLIYYSQIVNDFQKGDIAEGYSVSREKKESFPLTVTSAQKNPTAFYLCASSATGSSGANVLTFGAGSRLTVL.

This chain links TRBV7-6 with TRBJ2-3; the match to TRBD2 covers 7 bases. Germline V gives CDR1 SGHVS, CDR2 FNYEAQ. This CDR3 comprises 16 residues. Germline trimming cut 5 bases from V and 1 base from J; bases unmatched to any gene: 9. The DNA of the CDR3 is TGTGCCAGCAGCCCCTTAGCGGGCCCCCGCACAGATACGCAGTATTTT. Residues: CASSPLAGPRTDTQYF.

This clonotype showed up many times. The V and J genes are TRBV7-9 and TRBJ2-6, with unresolved D. Trimming took 6 bases from V and 2 from J, leaving 11 bases between them. CDR3 length: 15 amino acids. Germline CDR1 is SEHNR and CDR2 is FQNEAQ (reference sequence). The CDR3 DNA reads TGTGCCAGCAGTCCTACAGCAACTGGGGCCAACGTCCTGACTTTC. This translates into CASSPTATGANVLTF.

As regards this clonotype: One junction end disagrees with the germline gene, perhaps due to a read error. The chain recombines TRBV9 with TRBJ1-4, with a possible D match to TRBD1 (6 bases). The CDR3 length is 15 residues. Per germline, CDR1 SGDLS and CDR2 YYNGEE. Here the CDR3 reads CPSALGDTENEKLFF. CDR3 nucleotide sequence: TGTCCCAGCGCTCTGGGGGACACGGAAAATGAAAAACTGTTTTTT.

The V gene is TRBV7-9, the J gene TRBJ1-1; possible D gene TRBD1, 5 bases. CDR1 and CDR2 from the germline V gene are SEHNR and FQNEAQ (reference sequence). V lost 3 bases, J lost 8 bases, and 10 bases lay in between. This CDR3 comprises 12 residues. CDR3 sequence reads: CASSFLTDEAFF. CDR3 coding DNA: TGTGCCAGCAGCTTTTTGACAGACGAAGCTTTCTTT.